This TCR beta chain originates from a study of beta chain features in type 1 diabetes. The wider study: Sorted cells from all samples, numbering 100 million to 120 million, were examined.

This CDR3 spans 15 amino acids. Germline V CDR1 and CDR2: MNHEY, SVGAGI. Trimming removed 6 bases at V and 0 bases at J, with 9 bases between. TCRB transcripts that were expressed got sequenced, as all of the isolated RNA had been reverse transcribed. Assay: immunoSEQ multiplex PCR; the TCRdb copy retains only in-frame clones and omits some. This repertoire shows roughly 450,000 clones, approximately 13% found once; its top ten account for approximately 0.035%. This clone has a handful of counts. Antigen specificity is unknown. Overall study findings and caveats: Possibly, sequencing cDNA over-represented cells that had high TCR expression levels. A pattern of fewer insertions and more deletions at VDJ junctions was seen in type 1 diabetes patients. In patients and controls equally, PCR might favor templates that are shorter.

The TCR sequence derives from a man aged 25-40 years in good health. Sequencing used naive CD4+ T cells from blood. The V call is TRBV6-5, the J call TRBJ2-6; TRBD1 is a possible D gene (5 bases). The DNA of the CDR3 is TGTGCCAGCAGGCGACAGACCTCTGGGGCCAACGTCCTGACTTTC. Encoded protein: CASRRQTSGANVLTF.